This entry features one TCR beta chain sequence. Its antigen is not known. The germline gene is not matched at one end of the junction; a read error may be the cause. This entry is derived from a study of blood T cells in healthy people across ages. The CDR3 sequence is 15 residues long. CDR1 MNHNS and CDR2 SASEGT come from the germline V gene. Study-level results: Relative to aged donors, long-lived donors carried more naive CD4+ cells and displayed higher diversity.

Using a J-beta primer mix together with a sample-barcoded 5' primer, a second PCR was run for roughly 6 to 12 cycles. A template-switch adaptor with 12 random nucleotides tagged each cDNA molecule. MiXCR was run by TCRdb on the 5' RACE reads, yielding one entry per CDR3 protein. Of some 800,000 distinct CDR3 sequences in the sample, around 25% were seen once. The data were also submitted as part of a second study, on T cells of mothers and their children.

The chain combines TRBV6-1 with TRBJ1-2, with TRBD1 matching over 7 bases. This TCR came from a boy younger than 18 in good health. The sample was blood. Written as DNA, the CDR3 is TGTGCCAGCAGCGAAGCGGGACAGCCATTAGGTGGCTACACCTTC. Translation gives CASSEAGQPLGGYTF.